At least ten counts were recorded for the clone carrying this TCR beta chain. The antigen is not known. The data belong to a study of T cell repertoires in cytomegalovirus infection. Across the study: Matching HLA type and CMV infection were both indicated by public TCR beta signatures. General study points: Identification of carriers of CMV plus the relevant HLA was performed using cumulative public TCR beta family frequency. Dominating the ex vivo response were TCR beta clonotypes that were CMV-specific and HLA-C-restricted.

Via MiXCR, TCRdb re-called the reads, giving one row per CDR3 protein. The data contain 150,000 to 200,000 distinct CDR3 sequences, roughly 9.8% of them singletons. The CDR3 is 15 amino acids. Germline CDR1 SGHTA, CDR2 FQGNSA. V lost 5 bases and J lost 3; bases outside the gene matches: 4. The sample taken for sequencing was PBMCs. This receptor was identified in a human donor in good health (CMV status not recorded). Some clones in this sample may be carry-over from other donors' samples. V gene TRBV7-2 combines with J gene TRBJ2-2; the match to TRBD2 covers 9 bases. Here the CDR3 DNA reads TGTGCCAGCAGCCGTAGCGGGAGTTACACCGGGGAGCTGTTTTTT. Translation gives CASSRSGSYTGELFF. Full variable domain (remainder filled in from reference TRBV7-2 and TRBJ2-2): GAGVSQSPSNKVTEKGKDVELRCDPISGHTALYWYRQSLGQGLEFLIYFQGNSAPDKSGLPSDRFSAERTGGSVSTLTIQRTQQEDSAVYLCASSRSGSYTGELFFGEGSRLTVL.